The 20 T cell receptor beta chains reported below all come from one sample, sequenced in a study of early T cells in non-severe SARS-CoV-2 infection. TCRdb fed the 5' RACE reads into MiXCR, producing one record per CDR3 protein. The sample holds about 62,000 distinct CDR3 sequences, roughly a tenth seen once. Sequenced input: whole blood. The receptors shown here come from an adult who was a healthcare worker with PCR-confirmed SARS-CoV-2 infection or an uninfected control (not recorded which).

The sample holds many counts of this clonotype. V gene TRBV12-5 combines with J gene TRBJ2-1, with D hard to call. Trimming removed 0 bases at V and 12 bases at J, with 9 bases between. Germline V gene sequence: CDR1 LGHNT, CDR2 FRNRAP. This CDR3 is built from 12 residues. The CDR3 is CASGLVQYGQFF. CDR3 coding DNA: TGTGCTAGTGGTTTGGTACAGTACGGGCAGTTCTTC.

This clonotype came up a few times. The chain employs TRBV11-2 and TRBJ2-3; D might be TRBD2 (6 bases). The V end was cut by 1 base, the J end by 6 bases, with 11 bases between. CDR1 SGHAT and CDR2 FQNNGV come from the germline V gene. This CDR3 comprises 14 residues. The chain's CDR3 is CASSLVEGRDTQYF. DNA for the CDR3: TGTGCCAGCAGCTTAGTCGAGGGGAGGGATACGCAGTATTTT.

This clonotype has a handful of counts. V and J are TRBV3-1 and TRBJ1-2; possible D gene TRBD1, 6 bases. The CDR3 has 13 amino acids. Germline CDR1 is LGHDT and CDR2 is YNNKEL (reference sequence). The germline V and J ends were trimmed by 1 base and 6 bases, with 9 bases remaining between them. The CDR3 coding sequence is TGTGCCAGCAGCCAAGTGGGGGACAATGGCTACACCTTC. Its translation is CASSQVGDNGYTF.

This clonotype was seen many times. CDR3 region: CASSFEGGTDTQYF. CDR3 DNA: TGTGCCAGCAGCTTTGAGGGAGGCACAGATACGCAGTATTTT. The chain combines TRBV5-4 with TRBJ2-3; D is possibly TRBD2 (5 bases). Trimming took off 2 bases at V and 1 base at J, with 8 bases between the two ends. Germline lookup yields CDR1 SGHNT and CDR2 YYREEE (reference sequence). This CDR3 contains 14 residues.

This clonotype was counted only a few times. J is TRBJ2-7 and V is TRBV6-6, with D possibly called TRBD1 or TRBD2 (5 bases each). This CDR3 region has 15 residues. Per the germline V gene, CDR1 is MNHNY and CDR2 is SVGAGI (reference sequence). Trimming removed 6 bases from V and 0 bases from J, with 15 bases in between. Here the CDR3 reads CASSPGRTSSYEQYV. In DNA, the CDR3 is TGTGCCAGCAGCCCGGGACGGACGAGCTCCTACGAGCAGTACGTC.

Ten or more counts support this clonotype. The rearrangement joins TRBV10-1 to TRBJ1-1, with 8 bases lining up with TRBD1. After removal of 6 bases from V and 3 bases from J, the junction contained 9 bases not matched to a gene. The CDR3 has 15 amino acids. Germline V CDR1 and CDR2: WNHNN, SYGVQD (reference sequence). The CDR3 protein is CASRNRQGLDTEAFF. The CDR3 DNA follows: TGCGCCAGCAGGAACCGACAGGGGTTGGACACTGAAGCTTTCTTT.

The chain uses TRBV5-1 and TRBJ1-1; D is uncertain. CDR3 length: 15 amino acids. Germline V gives CDR1 SGHRS, CDR2 YFSETQ. The germline V and J ends were trimmed by 0 bases and 2 bases, with 11 bases remaining between them. CDR3 coding DNA: TGCGCCAGCAGCTTGGAGGCAGCCATAAACACTGAAGCTTTCTTT. It translates to CASSLEAAINTEAFF.

The sample holds many counts of this clonotype. The chain combines TRBV20-1 with TRBJ2-4; TRBD2 agrees at 10 bases. Germline V CDR1 and CDR2: DFQATT, SNEGSKA (reference sequence). The J segment lost 1 base and the V segment lost 6 bases, leaving 12 bases of the junction unmatched. The CDR3 has 17 amino acids. The CDR3 protein is CSAPASGGLSAKNIQYF. CDR3 nucleotides: TGCAGTGCACCGGCTAGCGGGGGACTCTCGGCCAAAAACATTCAGTACTTC.

The rearrangement uses TRBV27 and TRBJ1-2; TRBD1 might be the D (5 bases). With 9 bases removed from V and 4 bases from J, the gap between germline ends came to 15 bases. This CDR3 region has 13 residues. The germline CDR1 and CDR2 sequences are MNHEY and SMNVEV (reference sequence). CDR3 in amino acids: CASSPQGIYGYTF. The CDR3 region has the DNA TGTGCCAGTTCCCCCCAGGGAATCTATGGCTACACCTTC.

The CDR3, as DNA: TGTGCCAGTAGTATACGGGGACACCCGACGGGGGCAGAGACCCAGTACTTC. Encoded protein: CASSIRGHPTGAETQYF. The chain employs TRBV19 and TRBJ2-5; D possibly uses TRBD1 or TRBD2 (6 bases each). The CDR3 contains 17 residues. Trimming shortened V by 2 bases and J by 4 bases, and 20 bases separated the two germline ends. The germline V gene encodes CDR1 LNHDA and CDR2 SQIVND (reference sequence).

The V gene is TRBV29-1, the J gene TRBJ2-5; tentative D call: TRBD2 (5 bases). This CDR3 has 13 amino acids. In germline, CDR1 is SQVTM, CDR2 ANQGSEA. Trimming took off 4 bases at V and 1 base at J, with 10 bases between the two ends. This CDR3 is CSVVGLAQETQYF. The CDR3 region has the DNA TGCAGCGTTGTAGGGCTAGCCCAAGAGACCCAGTACTTC.

This chain links TRBV19 with TRBJ2-2; D may be TRBD1 (6 bases). The V gene lost 7 bases and the J gene lost 4 bases, with 22 bases spanning the gap. The CDR3 covers 17 residues. From germline, CDR1 is LNHDA and CDR2 SQIVND (reference sequence). CDR3 sequence reads: CASTPVSGTLITGELFF. For the CDR3, the DNA is TGTGCCAGTACTCCCGTGTCCGGGACACTGATCACCGGGGAGCTGTTTTTT.

This chain uses TRBV29-1 with TRBJ1-2; 7 bases agree with TRBD1. The CDR3 totals 13 residues. With V trimmed by 7 bases and J by 8 bases, 13 bases remained unmatched. CDR1 is SQVTM, CDR2 ANQGSEA, per germline. DNA for the CDR3: TGCAGCGCCGCTGAGGGGGCGAGGTCGGGCTACACCTTC. Its translation is CSAAEGARSGYTF.

This clonotype occurred many times. The genes are TRBV11-1 and TRBJ2-7, with a tentative D call TRBD2 (5 bases). Germline CDR1 SGHAT, CDR2 FQDESV (reference sequence). V lost 5 bases, J lost 9 bases, and 17 bases lay in between. This CDR3 spans 13 amino acids. CDR3 nucleotides: TGTGCCAGCAGCCTTTCGGACTCCCCTCGGCAGTACGTC. Protein sequence: CASSLSDSPRQYV.

This clonotype was counted at least ten times. This sequence joins TRBV2 and TRBJ1-5, with D perhaps matching TRBD1 (6 bases). The ends were cut back, 6 bases at V and 0 bases at J, with 9 bases in the middle. Germline V gives CDR1 SNHLY, CDR2 FYNNEI. There are 14 residues in the CDR3. The CDR3: CASRVQGSNQPQHF. The CDR3 nucleotides read TGTGCCAGCAGGGTACAGGGTAGCAATCAGCCCCAGCATTTT.

Only a few counts were recorded for this clonotype. The chain combines TRBV18 with TRBJ2-5; D not resolved. Germline V gene data show CDR1 as KGHSH and CDR2 as LQKENI. The CDR3 contains 13 residues. V dropped 2 bases and J dropped 3 bases, with 7 bases sitting between them. DNA of the CDR3: TGTGCCAGCTCACCAGCCAGGAAAGAGACCCAGTACTTC. Translating it yields CASSPARKETQYF. Based on the CDR3 plus reference TRBV18 and TRBJ2-5, the full variable domain is NAGVMQNPRHLVRRRGQEARLRCSPMKGHSHVYWYRQLPEEGLKFMVYLQKENIIDESGMPKERFSAEFPKEGPSILRIQQVVRGDSAAYFCASSPARKETQYFGPGTRLLVL.

This clonotype was counted many times. This chain uses TRBV7-6 with TRBJ2-1, with 8 bases aligning to TRBD2. V dropped 1 base and J dropped 2; count of bases not matched to a gene: 4. CDR1 is SGHVS, CDR2 FNYEAQ, per germline. The length of the CDR3 is 16 residues. DNA for the CDR3: TGTGCCAGCAGCTTAGATAGCGGGGTGACCTACAATGAGCAGTTCTTC. It codes for CASSLDSGVTYNEQFF.

A few counts support this clonotype. This sequence joins TRBV6-2 or TRBV6-3 and TRBJ2-3, with 10 bases aligning to TRBD2. The trim removed 6 bases at V and 2 bases at J, leaving 11 bases unmatched. This CDR3 has 17 residues. The germline V gene has CDR1 MNHEY and CDR2 SVGEGT. In DNA, the CDR3 is TGTGCCAGCAGACCCCGTCTAGCGGGGGACCACACAGATACGCAGTATTTT. The encoded protein is CASRPRLAGDHTDTQYF.

This clonotype was picked up many times. The chain combines TRBV5-1 with TRBJ2-3, with D perhaps TRBD2 (6 bases). Germline CDR1 SGHRS, CDR2 YFSETQ. V was shortened by 0 bases and J by 1 base, with 15 bases between the two germline ends. There are 17 residues in the CDR3. CDR3: CASSLGGGGSRTDTQYF. CDR3 bases: TGCGCCAGCAGCTTGGGGGGAGGAGGCAGCCGCACAGATACGCAGTATTTT.

There are a few counts of this clonotype. The chain combines TRBV18 with TRBJ2-3; D is unresolved. CDR1 is KGHSH, CDR2 LQKENI, per germline. The CDR3 spans 14 residues. V lost 3 bases, J lost 1 base, and 8 bases lay in between. The CDR3 bases are TGTGCCAGCTCACCCCGCCGGGGCACAGATACGCAGTATTTT. It is translated as CASSPRRGTDTQYF.